Following are 21 T cell receptor beta chains from one sample sequenced in a study of blood T cells in healthy people across ages. Primers used in a second PCR of about 7 to 12 cycles were a sample-barcoded 5' primer and a J-beta primer mix. Via MiXCR, TCRdb re-called the 5' RACE reads, giving one row per CDR3 protein. The sample carries roughly 1.4 million distinct CDR3 sequences, approximately 60% recorded once. The material sequenced was blood. These receptors were obtained from a man aged 18 to 30 in good health.

CDR3 sequence reads: CSASPGTTEAFF. The DNA for the CDR3 is TGCAGTGCAAGCCCAGGAACAACCGAAGCTTTCTTT. This chain joins TRBV20-1 and TRBJ1-1; D unresolved. V shed 6 bases and J shed 8 bases, with 16 bases lying between them. Per germline, CDR1 DFQATT and CDR2 SNEGSKA (reference sequence). The CDR3 runs 12 residues.

V is TRBV5-5 and J is TRBJ2-1, with 10 bases aligning to TRBD2. The CDR3 runs to 16 residues. The germline CDR1 and CDR2 sequences are SGHKS and YYEKEE (reference sequence). The J segment lost 8 bases and the V segment lost 1 base, leaving 9 bases of the junction unmatched. CDR3 residues: CASSLIWPSGSYEQFF. The DNA for the CDR3 is TGTGCCAGCAGCTTGATTTGGCCTAGCGGGAGTTATGAGCAGTTCTTC.

V and J are TRBV20-1 and TRBJ2-3, with 8 bases fitting TRBD2. Germline CDR1 and CDR2: DFQATT and SNEGSKA (reference sequence). J lost 8 bases, V lost 0 bases, and 13 bases had no gene match. This CDR3 comprises 16 residues. The CDR3 sequence is CSARDRAGARALTQYF. The CDR3 nucleotides are TGCAGTGCTAGAGATCGAGCGGGAGCCCGAGCGCTTACGCAGTATTTT.

The chain uses TRBV6-4 and TRBJ2-2; 7 positions match TRBD2. V trimming: 5 bases; J trimming: 7 bases; junction bases outside the gene matches: 10. The CDR3 extends over 15 amino acids. The germline CDR1 and CDR2 sequences are MRHNA and SNTAGT. In nucleotides, the CDR3 is TGTGCCAGCAGTTACCAAAGCGGGATCGGCGGGGAGCTGTTTTTT. It yields the protein CASSYQSGIGGELFF.

The rearrangement links TRBV10-3 to TRBJ2-1; TRBD2 matches 7 bases. This CDR3 is 14 amino acids long. The V gene's germline CDR1 is ENHRY and CDR2 SYGVKD. V was pared by 3 bases and J by 8 bases, with 7 bases of the junction left unmatched. The chain's CDR3 is CAISDGGSMDEQFF. CDR3 sequence (DNA): TGTGCCATCAGTGACGGCGGGAGTATGGATGAGCAGTTCTTC.

The rearrangement links TRBV28 to TRBJ2-1; D is possibly TRBD2 (6 bases). Trimming shortened V by 5 bases and J by 5 bases, and 25 bases separated the two germline ends. CDR3 length equals 18 residues. CDR1 is MDHEN and CDR2 is SYDVKM in the germline V gene. The CDR3 loop is CASSPSGLTTSGDNEQFF. The CDR3 DNA reads as TGTGCCAGCAGTCCCTCGGGACTCACAACGAGTGGGGACAATGAGCAGTTCTTC.

The chain carries TRBV5-5 and TRBJ1-5; D perhaps matches TRBD1 (5 bases). This CDR3 spans 14 amino acids. Germline CDR1 is SGHKS and CDR2 is YYEKEE (reference sequence). V was pared by 4 bases and J by 5 bases, with 13 bases between. The CDR3 is CASSPRDGDQPQHF. The CDR3 bases are TGTGCCAGCAGCCCCCGGGACGGAGATCAGCCCCAGCATTTT.

The V call is TRBV7-8, the J call TRBJ1-4; D possibly corresponds to TRBD1 (6 bases). Germline assignment: CDR1 SGHVS and CDR2 FQNEAQ. CDR3 size: 16 residues. The V end lost 5 bases, the J end lost 0 bases, and 13 bases lay between the germline ends. Here the CDR3 reads CASSQGRLSTNEKLFF. The CDR3 nucleotides read TGTGCCAGCAGCCAGGGGAGGCTTTCAACTAATGAAAAACTGTTTTTT.

This clonotype was counted between two and nine times. This chain uses TRBV6-6 with TRBJ2-7; possible D gene TRBD1, 5 bases. The germline gives CDR1 MNHNY, CDR2 SVGAGI (reference sequence). The CDR3 loop spans 15 amino acids. V was cut by 0 bases and J by 2 bases, with 11 bases left in between. Here the CDR3 DNA reads TGTGCCAGCAGTTACTCCGCACAGGCCACCTACGAGCAGTACTTC. Its translation is CASSYSAQATYEQYF.

V and J are TRBV20-1 and TRBJ1-1; D is perhaps TRBD1 (6 bases). Trimming took 7 bases from V and 4 from J, leaving 13 bases between them. The CDR3 consists of 12 residues. Looked up from germline, CDR1 is DFQATT and CDR2 is SNEGSKA (reference sequence). The CDR3 DNA follows: TGCAGTGGGGGGGGGCGGATCACTGAAGCTTTCTTT. This translates into CSGGGRITEAFF.

The chain combines TRBV7-9 with TRBJ1-2; weak D call: TRBD1 (6 bases). The CDR3 runs to 14 residues. The V and J ends lost 1 base and 6 bases respectively, with 12 bases between them. Germline loops: CDR1 SEHNR, CDR2 FQNEAQ (reference sequence). This CDR3 is CASSLGTDGHGYTF. The CDR3 DNA reads TGTGCCAGCAGCTTAGGGACAGACGGACATGGCTACACCTTC.

This sequence joins TRBV12-3 or TRBV12-4 and TRBJ2-1; 9 bases are shared with TRBD2. V shed 6 bases, J shed 8 bases, and the junction held 8 bases outside the gene matches. This CDR3 has 14 residues. CDR3 loop: CASRGREGLYEQFF. CDR3 in DNA: TGTGCCAGCAGGGGGCGGGAGGGGCTCTATGAGCAGTTCTTC.

The chain has TRBV20-1 and TRBJ2-4, with D uncertain. The DNA end is a closer match to TRBJ2-7, so the J assignment may be wrong. The CDR3 spans 12 residues. Germline V gene data show CDR1 as DFQATT and CDR2 as SNEGSKA (reference sequence). The CDR3, as DNA: TGCAGTGCTAGGGTCAGTACCTACGAGCAGTACTTC. This gives the protein CSARVSTYEQYF.

This clonotype was picked up one time. This rearrangement joins TRBV14 to TRBJ2-4; tentatively, D is TRBD1 (5 bases). This CDR3 has 13 amino acids. Germline loops: CDR1 SGHDN, CDR2 FVKESK. Between the trimmed V and J ends, which lost 4 bases and 6 bases, there was a span of 10 bases. The CDR3 DNA reads as TGTGCCAGCAGCCCCATAGACAGAAACATTCAGTACTTC. Protein: CASSPIDRNIQYF.

The chain recombines TRBV6-2 or TRBV6-3 with TRBJ2-1, with 8 bases identical to TRBD2. Germline CDR1 and CDR2: MNHEY and SVGEGT. The ends lost 4 bases at V and 4 bases at J; junction bases unmatched: 12. This CDR3 region has 17 residues. The CDR3 coding sequence is TGTGCCAGCAGTTCGCGGATTAGCGGGACCCTATACAATGAGCAGTTCTTC. This encodes CASSSRISGTLYNEQFF.

The chain employs TRBV2 and TRBJ2-5; no reliable D call. V was cut by 3 bases and J by 1 base, with 15 bases left in between. CDR1 and CDR2 (germline): SNHLY, FYNNEI. The CDR3 spans 16 residues. The CDR3 reads CASSEGTGSPQETQYF. The DNA for the CDR3 is TGTGCCAGCAGTGAGGGAACGGGCTCGCCCCAAGAGACCCAGTACTTC.

This sequence joins TRBV19 and TRBJ2-7, with D possibly called TRBD1 or TRBD2 (6 bases each). The CDR3 totals 15 residues. V was trimmed by 6 bases and J by 3 bases, leaving 18 bases between them. The germline gives CDR1 LNHDA, CDR2 SQIVND (reference sequence). DNA for the CDR3: TGTGCCAGTAGCCGGGTGAGGGGGGCCCTCTACGAGCAGTACTTC. It codes for CASSRVRGALYEQYF.

V gene TRBV4-1 combines with J gene TRBJ2-1; D may be TRBD2 (7 bases). This CDR3 has 18 residues. The ends were cut back, 6 bases at V and 4 bases at J, with 25 bases in the middle. CDR1 and CDR2 from the germline V gene are MGHRA and YSYEKL. The CDR3 is CASSPIERGRGGYNEQFF. CDR3 bases: TGCGCCAGCAGTCCGATTGAGCGCGGGAGAGGGGGGTACAATGAGCAGTTCTTC.

The rearrangement links TRBV20-1 to TRBJ2-7; D is unresolved. The V and J ends lost 1 base and 5 bases respectively, with 21 bases between them. The CDR3 sequence is 16 residues long. Germline CDR1 is DFQATT and CDR2 is SNEGSKA (reference sequence). This CDR3 reads CSARALVRRSPHEQYF. In DNA form, the CDR3 reads TGCAGTGCTAGAGCCCTCGTCAGGCGGTCCCCCCACGAGCAGTACTTC.

This rearrangement joins TRBV3-1 to TRBJ1-2, with 8 bases lining up with TRBD1. CDR3 length: 15 amino acids. Germline CDR1 LGHDT, CDR2 YNNKEL (reference sequence). V trimming: 3 bases; J trimming: 6 bases; junction bases outside the gene matches: 9. Here the CDR3 reads CASSHASGTGDGYTF. In DNA form, the CDR3 reads TGTGCCAGCAGCCATGCCTCCGGGACAGGTGATGGCTACACCTTC.

The chain couples TRBV27 to TRBJ2-3, with TRBD2 identical over 9 bases. Germline V gene sequence: CDR1 MNHEY, CDR2 SMNVEV (reference sequence). Trimming removed 4 bases from V and 6 bases from J; junction bases left unmatched: 11. The length of the CDR3 is 16 residues. CDR3: CASSWSSGGPDDTQYF. The CDR3 coding sequence is TGTGCCAGCAGTTGGTCCAGCGGGGGGCCGGATGATACGCAGTATTTT.